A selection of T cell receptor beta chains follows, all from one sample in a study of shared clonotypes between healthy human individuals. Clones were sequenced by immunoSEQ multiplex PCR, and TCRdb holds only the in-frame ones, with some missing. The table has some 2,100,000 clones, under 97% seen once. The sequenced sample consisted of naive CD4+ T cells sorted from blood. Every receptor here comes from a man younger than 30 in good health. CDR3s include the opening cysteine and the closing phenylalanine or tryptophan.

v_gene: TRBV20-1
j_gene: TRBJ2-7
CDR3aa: CSARDRTEQYF

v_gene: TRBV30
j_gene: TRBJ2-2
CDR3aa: CAWSTLGTGELFF

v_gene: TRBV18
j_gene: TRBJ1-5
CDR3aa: CASSTGSRNQPQHF

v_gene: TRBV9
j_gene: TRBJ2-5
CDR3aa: CASSVGGPQETQYF

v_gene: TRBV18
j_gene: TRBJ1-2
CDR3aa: CASSPPSDRVHGYTF

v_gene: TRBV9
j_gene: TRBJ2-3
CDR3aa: CASNPSGGTDTQYF

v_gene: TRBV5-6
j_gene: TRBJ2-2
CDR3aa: CASRRGSVSNTGELFF

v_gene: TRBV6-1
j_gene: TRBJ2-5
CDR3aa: CASSEAASWGGETQYF

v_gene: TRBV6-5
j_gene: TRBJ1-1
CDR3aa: CASSSTRGAFF

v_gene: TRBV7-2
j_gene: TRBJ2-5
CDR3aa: CASSSIAHRGQETQYF

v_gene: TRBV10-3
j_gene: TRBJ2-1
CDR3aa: CAISDQQGRGEQFF

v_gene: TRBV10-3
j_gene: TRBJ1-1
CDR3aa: CAISRWESPSSNTEAFF

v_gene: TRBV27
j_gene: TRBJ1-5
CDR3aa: CASSLSRGLNQPQHF

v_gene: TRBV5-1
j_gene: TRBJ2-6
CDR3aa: CASSLAPGVGSSGANVLTF

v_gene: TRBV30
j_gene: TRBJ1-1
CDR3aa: CAWSIRENTEAFF